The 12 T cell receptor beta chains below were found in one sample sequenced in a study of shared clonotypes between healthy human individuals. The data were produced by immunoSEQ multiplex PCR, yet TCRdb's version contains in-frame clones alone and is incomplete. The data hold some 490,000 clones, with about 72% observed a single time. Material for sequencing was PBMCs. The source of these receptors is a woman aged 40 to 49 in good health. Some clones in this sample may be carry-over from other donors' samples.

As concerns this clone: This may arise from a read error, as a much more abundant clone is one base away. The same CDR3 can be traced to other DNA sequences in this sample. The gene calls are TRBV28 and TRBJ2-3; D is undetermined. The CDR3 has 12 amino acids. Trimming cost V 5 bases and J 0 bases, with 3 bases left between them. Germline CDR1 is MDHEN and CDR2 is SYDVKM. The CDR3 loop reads CASSRSTDTQYF. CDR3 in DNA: TGTGCCAGCAGTCGTAGCACAGATACGCAGTATTTT.

The CDR3 DNA reads TGTGCCAGCAGCCGGACTAGCGGAGCCTACGAGCAGTACTTC. It specifies CASSRTSGAYEQYF. V usage is TRBV11-1 and J usage is TRBJ2-5, with 10 nucleotides matching TRBD2. The J call may be in error: the DNA end matches TRBJ2-7 better. Per the germline V gene, CDR1 is SGHAT and CDR2 is FQDESV (reference sequence). The CDR3 is made up of 14 amino acids.

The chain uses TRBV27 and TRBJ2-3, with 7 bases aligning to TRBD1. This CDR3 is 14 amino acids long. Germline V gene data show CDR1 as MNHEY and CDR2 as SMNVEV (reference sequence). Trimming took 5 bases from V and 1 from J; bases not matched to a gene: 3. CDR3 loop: CASSVGQGTDTQYF. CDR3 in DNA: TGTGCCAGCAGTGTCGGACAGGGCACAGATACGCAGTATTTT.

The CDR3 DNA is TGTGCCAGCAGCCCCGGGACTAGCGGGATTCTGGGGCAGTTCTTC. Protein: CASSPGTSGILGQFF. The chain recombines TRBV11-1 with TRBJ2-1, with 13 bases that match TRBD2. The CDR3 contains 15 residues. V was pared by 5 bases and J by 12 bases, with 10 bases of the junction left unmatched. Germline values: CDR1 SGHAT, CDR2 FQDESV (reference sequence). The whole variable domain, remainder taken from reference TRBV11-1 and TRBJ2-1, is EAEVAQSPRYKITEKSQAVAFWCDPISGHATLYWYRQILGQGPELLVQFQDESVVDDSQLPKDRFSAERLKGVDSTLKIQPAELGDSAMYLCASSPGTSGILGQFFGPGTRLTVL.

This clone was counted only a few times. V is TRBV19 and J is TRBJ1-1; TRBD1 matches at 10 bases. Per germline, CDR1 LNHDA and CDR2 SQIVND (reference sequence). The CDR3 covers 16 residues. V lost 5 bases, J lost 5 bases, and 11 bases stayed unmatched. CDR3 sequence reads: CASSVDGDRGWTEAFF. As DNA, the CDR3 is TGTGCCAGTAGTGTCGACGGGGACAGGGGTTGGACTGAAGCTTTCTTT. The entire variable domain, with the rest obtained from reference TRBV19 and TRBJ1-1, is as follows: DGGITQSPKYLFRKEGQNVTLSCEQNLNHDAMYWYRQDPGQGLRLIYYSQIVNDFQKGDIAEGYSVSREKKESFPLTVTSAQKNPTAFYLCASSVDGDRGWTEAFFGQGTRLTVV.

The CDR3 loop reads CASSKYQRETSYNEQFF. The CDR3 bases are TGTGCCAGCAGCAAGTACCAGCGGGAGACCTCCTACAATGAGCAGTTCTTC. This chain uses TRBV9 with TRBJ2-1, with 8 bases matching TRBD2. Germline CDR1 is SGDLS and CDR2 is YYNGEE. This CDR3 has 17 residues. J was trimmed by 0 bases and V by 4 bases; bases with no gene match: 9.

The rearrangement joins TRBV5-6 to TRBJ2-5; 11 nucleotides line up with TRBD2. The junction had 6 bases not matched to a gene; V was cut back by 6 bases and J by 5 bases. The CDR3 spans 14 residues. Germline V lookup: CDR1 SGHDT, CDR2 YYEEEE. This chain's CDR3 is CASNPSGRWETQYF. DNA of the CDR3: TGTGCCAGCAATCCTAGCGGGAGGTGGGAGACCCAGTACTTC.

In DNA, the CDR3 is TGTGCCAGTAGCCCCCTTTCGACCGGGGAGCTGTTTTTT. Its translation is CASSPLSTGELFF. The chain combines TRBV19 with TRBJ2-2; D is unresolved. V gave up 6 bases and J gave up 5 bases, with 10 bases separating them. Germline V lookup: CDR1 LNHDA, CDR2 SQIVND (reference sequence). This CDR3 spans 13 amino acids. The full variable domain, its missing parts supplied by reference TRBV19 and TRBJ2-2, is DGGITQSPKYLFRKEGQNVTLSCEQNLNHDAMYWYRQDPGQGLRLIYYSQIVNDFQKGDIAEGYSVSREKKESFPLTVTSAQKNPTAFYLCASSPLSTGELFFGEGSRLTVL.

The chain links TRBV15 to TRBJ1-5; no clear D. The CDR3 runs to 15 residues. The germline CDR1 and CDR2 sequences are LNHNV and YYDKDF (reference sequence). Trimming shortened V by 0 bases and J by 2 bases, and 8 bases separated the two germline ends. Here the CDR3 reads CATSRDNVGNQPQHF. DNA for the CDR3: TGTGCCACCAGCAGAGATAATGTAGGCAATCAGCCCCAGCATTTT.

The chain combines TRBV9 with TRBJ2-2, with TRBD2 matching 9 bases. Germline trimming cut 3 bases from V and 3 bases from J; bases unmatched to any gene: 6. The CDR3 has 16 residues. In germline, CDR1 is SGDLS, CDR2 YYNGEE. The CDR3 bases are TGTGCCAGCAGCGCAGGGGCTAGCGGGGACACCGGGGAGCTGTTTTTT. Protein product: CASSAGASGDTGELFF.

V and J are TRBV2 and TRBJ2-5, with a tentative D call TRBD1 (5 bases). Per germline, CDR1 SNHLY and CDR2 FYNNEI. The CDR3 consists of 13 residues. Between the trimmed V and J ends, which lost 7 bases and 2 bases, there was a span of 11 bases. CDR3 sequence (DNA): TGTGCCAGCAACAGGTTCGAGCAAGAGACCCAGTACTTC. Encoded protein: CASNRFEQETQYF.

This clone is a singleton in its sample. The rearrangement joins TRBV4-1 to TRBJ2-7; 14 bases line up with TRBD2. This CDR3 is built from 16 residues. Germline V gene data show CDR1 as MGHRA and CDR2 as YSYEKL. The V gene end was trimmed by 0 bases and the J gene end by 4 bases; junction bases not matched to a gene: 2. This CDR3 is CASSQDRLAGGYEQYF. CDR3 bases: TGCGCCAGCAGCCAAGACCGACTAGCGGGAGGGTACGAGCAGTACTTC.